Detailed here is one T cell receptor beta chain. Its target is unknown. These data are taken from a study of identical twins. A universal primer binding site was introduced by template switching. The final cDNA contained unique molecular identifiers. TCRdb re-called the 5' RACE reads with MiXCR, one entry per CDR3 protein. The table records 400,000 to 550,000 distinct CDR3 sequences, less than 25% of them present only once. CDR3 size: 13 residues. Deletions cut 3 bases from V and 5 bases from J, with 9 bases between. Looked up from germline, CDR1 is KGHDR and CDR2 is SFDVKD. Points from the study as a whole: Sequences that were beta out-of-frame showed weaker excess twin sharing.

These data were also reused for a study on T cells expressing NK-cell markers.

The chain links TRBV24-1 to TRBJ2-5; D call uncertain. This TCR was recovered from a woman aged 18-29 years in good health. Material for sequencing was CD4+ T cells sorted from blood. The chain's CDR3 is CATSDAPWETQYF. In DNA, the CDR3 is TGTGCCACCAGTGATGCCCCCTGGGAGACCCAGTACTTC.